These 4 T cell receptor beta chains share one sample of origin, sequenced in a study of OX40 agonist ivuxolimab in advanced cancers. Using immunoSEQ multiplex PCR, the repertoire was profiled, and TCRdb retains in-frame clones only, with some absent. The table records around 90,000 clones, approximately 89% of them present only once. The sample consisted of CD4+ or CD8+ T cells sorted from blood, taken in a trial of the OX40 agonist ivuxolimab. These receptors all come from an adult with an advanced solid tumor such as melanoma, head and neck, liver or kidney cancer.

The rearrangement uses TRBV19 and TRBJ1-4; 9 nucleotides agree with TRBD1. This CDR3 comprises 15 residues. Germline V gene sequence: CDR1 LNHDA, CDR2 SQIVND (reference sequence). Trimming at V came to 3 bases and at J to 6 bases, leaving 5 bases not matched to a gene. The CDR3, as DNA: TGTGCCAGTAGTATCGGGGACAGGGATGATGAAAAACTGTTTTTT. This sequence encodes CASSIGDRDDEKLFF.

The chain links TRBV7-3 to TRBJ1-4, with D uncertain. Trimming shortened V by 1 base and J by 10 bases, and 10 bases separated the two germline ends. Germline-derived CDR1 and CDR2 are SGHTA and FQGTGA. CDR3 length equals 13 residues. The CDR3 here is CASSLNAGGKLFF. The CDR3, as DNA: TGTGCCAGCAGCTTAAATGCTGGCGGAAAACTGTTTTTT.

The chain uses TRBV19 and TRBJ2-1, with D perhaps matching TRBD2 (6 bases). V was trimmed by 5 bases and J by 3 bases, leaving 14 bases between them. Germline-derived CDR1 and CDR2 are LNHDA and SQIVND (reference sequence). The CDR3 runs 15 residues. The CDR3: CASSSPGEYYNEQFF. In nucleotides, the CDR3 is TGTGCCAGTAGTTCTCCGGGGGAATACTACAATGAGCAGTTCTTC.

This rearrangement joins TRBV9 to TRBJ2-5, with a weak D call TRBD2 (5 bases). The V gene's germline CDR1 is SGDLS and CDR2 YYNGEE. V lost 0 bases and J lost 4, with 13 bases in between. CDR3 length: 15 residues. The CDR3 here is CASSVGQAGRETQYF. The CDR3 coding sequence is TGTGCCAGCAGCGTAGGGCAGGCGGGTAGAGAGACCCAGTACTTC.